The 20 T cell receptor beta chains below all came from one sample that was sequenced in a study of T cell responses to AZD1222 COVID-19 vaccine. This table comes from immunoSEQ multiplex PCR, and its TCRdb copy is limited to in-frame clones, with some not included. The data contain 150,000 or so clones, around nine tenths of them seen just once; the ten biggest clones take up over 1.2%. The sequenced sample was peripheral blood, obtained on day 0 of AZD1222 vaccination. The receptors derive from an adult in good health.

This chain joins TRBV18 and TRBJ1-1; the match to TRBD1 covers 8 bases. Germline V lookup: CDR1 KGHSH, CDR2 LQKENI. J was trimmed by 6 bases and V by 1 base; bases with no gene match: 4. The CDR3 runs 14 residues. CDR3 DNA: TGTGCCAGCTCACCACTGACAGGGGAACCTGAAGCTTTCTTT. Amino acid sequence: CASSPLTGEPEAFF.

CDR3 residues: CASSQAGGRVVADTQYF. The CDR3 coding sequence is TGCGCCAGCAGCCAAGCTGGGGGGAGGGTAGTGGCAGATACGCAGTATTTT. The chain employs TRBV4-1 and TRBJ2-3, with 7 bases fitting TRBD2. CDR1 is MGHRA, CDR2 YSYEKL, per germline. V lost 1 base, J lost 4 bases, and 11 bases stayed unmatched. The CDR3 consists of 17 residues.

The gene calls are TRBV7-2 and TRBJ1-2, with 7 bases that match TRBD1. The germline CDR1 and CDR2 sequences are SGHTA and FQGNSA. V lost 5 bases and J lost 7; bases outside the gene matches: 13. The CDR3 sequence is 15 residues long. CDR3 nucleotide sequence: TGTGCCAGCAGCCAAACTTTGCAGGGGGTTGTTGGCTACACCTTC. It encodes CASSQTLQGVVGYTF.

The rearrangement joins TRBV15 to TRBJ1-1; D is uncertain. CDR1 and CDR2 (germline): LNHNV, YYDKDF (reference sequence). V lost 0 bases and J lost 8, with 10 bases in between. The CDR3 sequence is 13 residues long. In nucleotides, the CDR3 is TGTGCCACCAGCAGAGACTTAGTGTCAGAAGCTTTCTTT. Its translation is CATSRDLVSEAFF.

The table lists this clone with a count of one. In the same sample, other DNA sequences code for this CDR3. The V and J genes are TRBV28 and TRBJ1-1; perhaps TRBD1 as D (5 bases). V shed 2 bases and J shed 5 bases, with 12 bases lying between them. The germline gives CDR1 MDHEN, CDR2 SYDVKM. The CDR3 is 14 amino acids. The CDR3 is CASSLPQGTTEAFF. The CDR3 DNA sequence: TGTGCCAGCAGTTTACCCCAGGGAACAACTGAAGCTTTCTTT.

V usage is TRBV4-1 and J usage is TRBJ1-1; 7 bases map to TRBD1. The trim removed 1 base at V and 3 bases at J, leaving 5 bases unmatched. Germline assignment: CDR1 MGHRA and CDR2 YSYEKL. CDR3 length: 15 amino acids. The CDR3 protein is CASSQVGRGHTEAFF. DNA of the CDR3: TGCGCCAGCAGCCAAGTAGGAAGGGGGCACACTGAAGCTTTCTTT.

CDR3 coding DNA: TGTGCCAGCAGTACCGGGACTCGTAATGAAAAACTGTTTTTT. This gives the protein CASSTGTRNEKLFF. The chain employs TRBV9 and TRBJ1-4, with D possibly TRBD1 on 5 matching bases. The CDR3 consists of 14 residues. Trimming removed 5 bases at V and 4 bases at J, with 12 bases between. Looked up from germline, CDR1 is SGDLS and CDR2 is YYNGEE.

This rearrangement joins TRBV10-2 to TRBJ2-7; no firm D call. The germline V gene has CDR1 WSHSY and CDR2 SAAADI. Trimming removed 6 bases at V and 1 base at J, with 16 bases between. This CDR3 is 15 amino acids long. The CDR3 region is CASSVGLGKSYEQYF. In nucleotides, the CDR3 is TGCGCCAGCAGCGTGGGTTTGGGGAAATCCTACGAGCAGTACTTC.

The rearrangement links TRBV5-1 to TRBJ1-1; D is perhaps TRBD1 (6 bases). The CDR3 consists of 14 residues. Per germline, CDR1 SGHRS and CDR2 YFSETQ. The V gene lost 4 bases and the J gene lost 0 bases, with 10 bases spanning the gap. CDR3: CASSPRGMNTEAFF. The DNA of the CDR3 is TGCGCCAGCAGCCCAAGGGGGATGAACACTGAAGCTTTCTTT.

This chain connects TRBV18 to TRBJ1-2, with D uncertain. The germline V and J ends were trimmed by 2 bases and 8 bases, with 12 bases remaining between them. This CDR3 is built from 13 residues. The germline CDR1 and CDR2 sequences are KGHSH and LQKENI. The CDR3 loop is CASSPGLSEGYTF. CDR3 sequence (DNA): TGTGCCAGCTCACCAGGCCTCTCCGAGGGCTACACCTTC. The whole variable domain, filled in from reference TRBV18 and TRBJ1-2, reads NAGVMQNPRHLVRRRGQEARLRCSPMKGHSHVYWYRQLPEEGLKFMVYLQKENIIDESGMPKERFSAEFPKEGPSILRIQQVVRGDSAAYFCASSPGLSEGYTFGSGTRLTVV.

The V and J genes are TRBV11-2 and TRBJ2-3; no clear D. Trimming removed 1 base at V and 0 bases at J, with 5 bases between. CDR3 size: 14 residues. Germline values: CDR1 SGHAT, CDR2 FQNNGV. The CDR3 reads CASSLAPSTDTQYF. The CDR3 DNA reads as TGTGCCAGCAGCTTAGCTCCTAGCACAGATACGCAGTATTTT.

The rearrangement joins TRBV13 to TRBJ1-4, with 7 positions matching TRBD1. Trimming cost V 6 bases and J 3 bases; bases outside gene matches: 10. The germline CDR1 and CDR2 sequences are PRHDT and FYEKMQ (reference sequence). The CDR3 sequence is 16 residues long. The CDR3, as DNA: TGTGCCAGCAGGAACAGGGGCCTGGGGGCTAATGAAAAACTGTTTTTT. Protein product: CASRNRGLGANEKLFF. Drawing the rest from reference TRBV13 and TRBJ1-4, the complete variable domain is AAGVIQSPRHLIKEKRETATLKCYPIPRHDTVYWYQQGPGQDPQFLISFYEKMQSDKGSIPDRFSAQQFSDYHSELNMSSLELGDSALYFCASRNRGLGANEKLFFGSGTQLSVL.

The chain has TRBV6-2 or TRBV6-3 and TRBJ1-2; 7 bases match TRBD1. CDR1 is MNHEY and CDR2 is SVGEGT in the germline V gene. The CDR3 loop spans 15 amino acids. The J segment lost 2 bases and the V segment lost 2 bases, leaving 5 bases of the junction unmatched. CDR3: CASSYLRQGNYGYTF. CDR3 DNA sequence: TGTGCCAGCAGTTACCTTAGACAGGGAAACTATGGCTACACCTTC.

The chain has TRBV6-1 and TRBJ1-6, with D possibly matching TRBD1 (5 bases). The CDR3 length is 15 residues. CDR1 and CDR2 (germline): MNHNS, SASEGT. V was cut by 2 bases and J by 6 bases, with 11 bases left in between. The CDR3 sequence: CASSESRGSNSPLHF. DNA for the CDR3: TGTGCCAGCAGTGAATCTCGGGGGTCTAATTCACCCCTCCACTTT.

The chain joins TRBV19 to TRBJ2-7, with 8 bases lining up with TRBD2. J was trimmed by 6 bases and V by 4 bases; bases with no gene match: 11. CDR1 and CDR2 (germline): LNHDA, SQIVND (reference sequence). This CDR3 is 15 amino acids long. The CDR3 bases are TGTGCCAGTAGTAACCCGGGACTAGGGGCTTCCGAGCAGTACTTC. Protein: CASSNPGLGASEQYF. Full variable domain (outside the CDR3, taken from reference TRBV19 and TRBJ2-7): DGGITQSPKYLFRKEGQNVTLSCEQNLNHDAMYWYRQDPGQGLRLIYYSQIVNDFQKGDIAEGYSVSREKKESFPLTVTSAQKNPTAFYLCASSNPGLGASEQYFGPGTRLTVT.

The genes are TRBV18 and TRBJ1-1, with a tentative D call TRBD1 (5 bases). CDR3 length: 13 amino acids. The germline V and J ends were trimmed by 2 bases and 1 base, with 5 bases remaining between them. Germline CDR1 reads KGHSH; CDR2 reads LQKENI. The CDR3 nucleotides read TGTGCCAGCTCACCAGGACAGAACACTGAAGCTTTCTTT. The encoded protein is CASSPGQNTEAFF.

This chain uses TRBV11-3 with TRBJ1-2; no definite D call. V dropped 8 bases and J dropped 7 bases, with 14 bases sitting between them. From germline, CDR1 is SGHNT and CDR2 YENEEA. The length of the CDR3 is 12 residues. CDR3 region: CASGSWMVGYTF. In DNA form, the CDR3 reads TGTGCCAGCGGCTCATGGATGGTTGGCTACACCTTC. The full variable domain, completed using reference TRBV11-3 and TRBJ1-2, is EAGVVQSPRYKIIEKKQPVAFWCNPISGHNTLYWYLQNLGQGPELLIRYENEEAVDDSQLPKDRFSAERLKGVDSTLKIQPAELGDSAVYLCASGSWMVGYTFGSGTRLTVV.

Notes on this clone: It may be a read error: a sequence one base away is much more abundant. The rearrangement uses TRBV6-5 and TRBJ1-4, with 10 nucleotides matching TRBD1. Germline assignment: CDR1 MNHEY and CDR2 SVGAGI. With V trimmed by 6 bases and J by 5 bases, 3 bases remained unmatched. This CDR3 contains 14 residues. In DNA form, the CDR3 reads TGTGCCAGCAGCTGGGACAGGGGCAATGAAAAACTGTTTTTT. It is translated as CASSWDRGNEKLFF.

This chain connects TRBV28 to TRBJ2-7, with TRBD2 matching over 12 bases. CDR1 and CDR2 from the germline V gene are MDHEN and SYDVKM. The CDR3 has 18 amino acids. With V trimmed by 2 bases and J by 1 base, 9 bases remained unmatched. The CDR3 bases are TGTGCCAGCAGTTTAAGGGCTAGCGGGGGGGCAGATTCCTACGAGCAGTACTTC. Translating gives CASSLRASGGADSYEQYF.

This chain connects TRBV29-1 to TRBJ2-7, with D possibly matching TRBD2 (5 bases). Trimming took off 1 base at V and 5 bases at J, with 9 bases between the two ends. The CDR3 length is 12 residues. CDR1 is SQVTM and CDR2 is ANQGSEA in the germline V gene. DNA of the CDR3: TGCAGCGTTGAAGGGAGGCGTCACGAGCAGTACTTC. It yields the protein CSVEGRRHEQYF.